A single T cell receptor beta chain is shown here with its context. This sample stems from a study of tissue T cells after allogeneic stem cell transplantation. Germline V gene sequence: CDR1 GTSNPN, CDR2 SVGIG (reference sequence). This CDR3 is built from 14 residues. V trimming: 2 bases; J trimming: 7 bases; junction bases outside the gene matches: 10. Sequencing of TCRbeta CDR3 at survey depth gave sequences and template counts. Clones were read by immunoSEQ multiplex PCR, and TCRdb kept only the in-frame ones, dropping some. The sample includes 8,000 to 10,000 clones, roughly three fifths seen only once; the top ten take 9.2%.

The TCR sequence derives from a woman aged 18-50 years with breast cancer. The sample in question was tissue from the ileum, obtained at autopsy. The V gene is TRBV30, the J gene TRBJ2-7; 8 nucleotides align to TRBD2. CDR3 amino acids: CAWSYFSGTGEQYF. The CDR3 coding sequence is TGTGCCTGGAGTTACTTTAGCGGGACGGGAGAGCAGTACTTC.